The clone carrying this T cell receptor beta chain appeared a few times. This entry comes from a study of Ad26.COV2.S vaccination and SARS-CoV-2 variants. The wider study: Ad26.COV2.S given intramuscularly, once or twice 56 days apart.

The assay was immunoSEQ multiplex PCR, and TCRdb's table has in-frame clones only and misses some. Of 300,000 to 350,000 clones detected, under 90% appear once; the ten largest clones hold 4.5% to 5.5%. Sample treatment: roughly 18 received Ad26.COV2.S at low or high dose, single or two shots; roughly five received placebo; per-sample allocation not given. Samples analyzed were those drawn on day 63 after the first vaccine or placebo injection. An adult aged 18-55 years in Boston served as the donor. Its platform was an Ad26 vector, and its expressed antigen was Wuhan-strain SARS-CoV-2 spike. The starting material was peripheral blood, obtained in a trial of Ad26.COV2.S vaccine versus placebo. This clonotype was sampled from a person between 18 and 59 years old who received the Ad26.COV2.S COVID-19 vaccine or a placebo.

CDR3 protein: CASSQKPGQANEKLFF. For the CDR3, the DNA is TGCGCCAGCAGCCAAAAACCGGGACAGGCTAATGAAAAACTGTTTTTT. The chain couples TRBV4-1 to TRBJ1-4, with 8 bases aligning to TRBD1. CDR1 MGHRA and CDR2 YSYEKL come from the germline V gene. The CDR3 sequence is 16 residues long. Trimming removed 2 bases from V and 3 bases from J; junction bases left unmatched: 5.